The present TCR beta chain was sequenced within a study of beta chain features in type 1 diabetes. This clone was recorded a few times. Its antigen is undetermined. Expressed TCRB transcripts got sequenced, as all isolated RNA was reverse transcribed. Sequencing was performed with immunoSEQ multiplex PCR; in TCRdb, only in-frame clones are kept and a portion is missing. Among approximately 330,000 clones, around 10% were seen once, and the ten largest hold around 0.015%. Points from the study as a whole: PCR could preferentially amplify shorter templates, alike in patients and controls.

Unmatched junction bases numbered 5, after V lost 2 bases and J lost 3 bases. This CDR3 contains 15 residues. CDR1 SGHVS and CDR2 FQNEAQ come from the germline V gene. The J gene is TRBJ2-7, the V gene TRBV7-8, with TRBD2 matching 9 bases. The sample comprised naive CD4+ T cells from blood. The receptor was derived from a woman in her thirties in good health. The CDR3 nucleotides are TGTGCCAGCAGCTTAACGGCGGGGGGGAACTACGAGCAGTACTTC. It codes for CASSLTAGGNYEQYF.